This TCR beta chain was sequenced for a study of T cells in Graves' hyperthyroidism and ophthalmopathy. Exclusions: uncontrolled infection, other autoimmune disease, pregnancy, lactation. Out of less than 12 ml of fresh peripheral blood came the PBMCs. With 3 bases removed from V and 5 bases from J, the gap between germline ends came to 14 bases. This CDR3 spans 15 amino acids. The germline gives CDR1 SGHRS, CDR2 YFSETQ. The CDR3 regions of TCR beta were amplified from RNA transcripts. HTBI primers were employed in a first-round RT-PCR of the TCR CDR3. In TCRdb, the multiplex PCR reads were re-called with MiXCR into one record per CDR3 protein. Among some 530,000 distinct CDR3 sequences, about 20% were seen once, and the ten largest hold around 47%.

This sequence originates from a woman aged 70-85 years with Graves' ophthalmopathy. The chain links TRBV5-1 to TRBJ1-4; a possible D gene is TRBD1 (5 bases). Sequenced input: blood. DNA of the CDR3: TGCGCCAGCAGCTCATCCGGGACGGCAAATGAAAAACTGTTTTTT. Amino acid sequence: CASSSSGTANEKLFF.